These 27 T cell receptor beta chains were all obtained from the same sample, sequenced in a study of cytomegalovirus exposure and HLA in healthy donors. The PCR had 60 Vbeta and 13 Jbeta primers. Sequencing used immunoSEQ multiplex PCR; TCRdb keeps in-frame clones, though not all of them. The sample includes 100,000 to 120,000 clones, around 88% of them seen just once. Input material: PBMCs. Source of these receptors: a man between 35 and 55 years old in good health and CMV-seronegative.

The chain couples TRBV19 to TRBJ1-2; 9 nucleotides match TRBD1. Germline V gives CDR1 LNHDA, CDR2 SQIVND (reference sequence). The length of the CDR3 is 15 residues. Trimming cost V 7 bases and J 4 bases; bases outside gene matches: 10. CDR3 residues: CASIPDRGGSYGYTF. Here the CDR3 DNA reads TGTGCCAGTATTCCGGACAGGGGAGGGTCCTATGGCTACACCTTC. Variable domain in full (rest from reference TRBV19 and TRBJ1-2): DGGITQSPKYLFRKEGQNVTLSCEQNLNHDAMYWYRQDPGQGLRLIYYSQIVNDFQKGDIAEGYSVSREKKESFPLTVTSAQKNPTAFYLCASIPDRGGSYGYTFGSGTRLTVV.

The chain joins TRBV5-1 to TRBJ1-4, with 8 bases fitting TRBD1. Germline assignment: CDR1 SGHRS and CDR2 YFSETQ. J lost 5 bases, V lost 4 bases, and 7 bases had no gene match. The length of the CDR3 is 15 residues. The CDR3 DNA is TGCGCCAGCAGCCCGGGACAGGCGGAGAATGAAAAACTGTTTTTT. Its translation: CASSPGQAENEKLFF.

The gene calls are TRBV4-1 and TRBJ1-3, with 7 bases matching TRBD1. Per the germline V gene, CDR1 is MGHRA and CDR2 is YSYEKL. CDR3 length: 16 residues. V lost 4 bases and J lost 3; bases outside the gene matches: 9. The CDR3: CASSRLFQGGGNTIYF. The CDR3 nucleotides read TGCGCCAGCAGCCGCCTCTTCCAGGGGGGTGGAAACACCATATATTTT.

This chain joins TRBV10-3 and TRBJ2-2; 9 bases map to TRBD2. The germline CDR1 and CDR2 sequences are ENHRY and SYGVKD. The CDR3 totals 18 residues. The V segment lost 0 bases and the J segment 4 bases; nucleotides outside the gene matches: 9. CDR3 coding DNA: TGTGCCATCAGTGAGTCGCGGCGGGGGGGCCCACGCACCGGGGAGCTGTTTTTT. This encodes CAISESRRGGPRTGELFF.

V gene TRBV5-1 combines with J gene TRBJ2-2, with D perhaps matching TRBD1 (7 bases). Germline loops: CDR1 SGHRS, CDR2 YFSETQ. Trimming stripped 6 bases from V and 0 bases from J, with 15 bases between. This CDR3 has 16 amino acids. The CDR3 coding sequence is TGCGCCAGCAATCCTGCGGGACAGACGAACACCGGGGAGCTGTTTTTT. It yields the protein CASNPAGQTNTGELFF.

The CDR3 coding sequence is TGTGCCAGCAGTTTTGGGGGGTGGCAGGGTAATGAAAAACTGTTTTTT. This translates into CASSFGGWQGNEKLFF. The chain employs TRBV28 and TRBJ1-4; a weak D match, TRBD1 (5 bases). The CDR3 spans 16 residues. Looked up from germline, CDR1 is MDHEN and CDR2 is SYDVKM. V was cut by 3 bases and J by 4 bases, with 15 bases left in between.

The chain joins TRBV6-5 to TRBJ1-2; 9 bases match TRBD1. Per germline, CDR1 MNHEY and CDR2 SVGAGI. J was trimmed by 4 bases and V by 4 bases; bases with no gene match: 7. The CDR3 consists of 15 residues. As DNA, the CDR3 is TGTGCCAGCAGTTTAAACAGGGGGCAGGGCTATGGCTACACCTTC. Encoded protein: CASSLNRGQGYGYTF.

The CDR3 nucleotides are TGTGCCAGCAGTTTAGTTTCTGTTCTAAGACAGAATCAGCCCCAGCATTTT. Translated, it gives CASSLVSVLRQNQPQHF. The chain couples TRBV28 to TRBJ1-5; possible D gene TRBD1, 5 bases. The CDR3 is made up of 17 amino acids. Trimming shortened V by 2 bases and J by 4 bases, and 18 bases separated the two germline ends. Germline lookup yields CDR1 MDHEN and CDR2 SYDVKM.

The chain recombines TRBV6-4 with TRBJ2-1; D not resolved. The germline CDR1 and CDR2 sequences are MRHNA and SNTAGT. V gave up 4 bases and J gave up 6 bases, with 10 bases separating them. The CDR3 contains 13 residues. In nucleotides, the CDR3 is TGTGCCAGCAGTGTAGACGGCGGCAATGAGCAGTTCTTC. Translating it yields CASSVDGGNEQFF.

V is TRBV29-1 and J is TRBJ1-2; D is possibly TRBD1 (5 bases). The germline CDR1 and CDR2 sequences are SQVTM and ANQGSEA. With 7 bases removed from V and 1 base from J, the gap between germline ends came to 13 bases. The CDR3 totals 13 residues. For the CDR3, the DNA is TGCAGCGCGCGCGTCGGGGGTAACTATGGCTACACCTTC. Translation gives CSARVGGNYGYTF.

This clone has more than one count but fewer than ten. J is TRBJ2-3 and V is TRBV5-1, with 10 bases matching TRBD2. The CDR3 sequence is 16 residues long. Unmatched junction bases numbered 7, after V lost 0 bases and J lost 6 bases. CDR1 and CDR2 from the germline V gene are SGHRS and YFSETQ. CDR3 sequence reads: CASSLERGGSSDTQYF. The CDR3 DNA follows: TGCGCCAGCAGCTTGGAGCGGGGGGGGAGCTCGGATACGCAGTATTTT.

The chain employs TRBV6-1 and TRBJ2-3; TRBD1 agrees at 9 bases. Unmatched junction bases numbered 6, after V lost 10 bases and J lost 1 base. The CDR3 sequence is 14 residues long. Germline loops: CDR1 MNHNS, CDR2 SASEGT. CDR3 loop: CATTRQGGTDTQYF. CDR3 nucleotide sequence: TGTGCCACAACACGACAGGGGGGCACAGATACGCAGTATTTT.

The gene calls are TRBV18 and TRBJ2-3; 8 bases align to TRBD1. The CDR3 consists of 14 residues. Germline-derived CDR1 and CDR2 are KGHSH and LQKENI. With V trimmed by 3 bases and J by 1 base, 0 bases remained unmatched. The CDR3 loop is CASSPTGGTDTQYF. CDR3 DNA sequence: TGTGCCAGCTCACCGACAGGGGGCACAGATACGCAGTATTTT.

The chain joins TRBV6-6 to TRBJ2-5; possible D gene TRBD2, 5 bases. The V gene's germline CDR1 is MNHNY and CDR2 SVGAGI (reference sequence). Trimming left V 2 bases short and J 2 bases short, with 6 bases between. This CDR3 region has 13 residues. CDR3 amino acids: CASSYSGQETQYF. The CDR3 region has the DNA TGTGCCAGCAGTTACAGCGGACAAGAGACCCAGTACTTC.

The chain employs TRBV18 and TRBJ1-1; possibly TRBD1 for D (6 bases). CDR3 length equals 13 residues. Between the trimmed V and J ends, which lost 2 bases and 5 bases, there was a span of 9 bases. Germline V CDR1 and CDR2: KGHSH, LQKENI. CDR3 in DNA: TGTGCCAGCTCACCAGGGGGCAGGACTGAAGCTTTCTTT. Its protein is CASSPGGRTEAFF.

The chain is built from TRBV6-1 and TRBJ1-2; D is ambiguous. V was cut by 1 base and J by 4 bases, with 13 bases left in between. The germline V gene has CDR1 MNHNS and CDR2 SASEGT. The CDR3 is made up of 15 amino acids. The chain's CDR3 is CASSEVIGSGYGYTF. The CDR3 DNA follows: TGTGCCAGCAGTGAAGTTATCGGGTCCGGCTATGGCTACACCTTC.

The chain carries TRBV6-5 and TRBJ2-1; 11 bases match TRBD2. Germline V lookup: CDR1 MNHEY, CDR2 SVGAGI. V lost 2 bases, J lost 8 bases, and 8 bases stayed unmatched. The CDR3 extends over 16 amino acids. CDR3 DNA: TGTGCCAGCAGTTACCCCCTAGCGGGGGGCTTGGATGAGCAGTTCTTC. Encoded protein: CASSYPLAGGLDEQFF.

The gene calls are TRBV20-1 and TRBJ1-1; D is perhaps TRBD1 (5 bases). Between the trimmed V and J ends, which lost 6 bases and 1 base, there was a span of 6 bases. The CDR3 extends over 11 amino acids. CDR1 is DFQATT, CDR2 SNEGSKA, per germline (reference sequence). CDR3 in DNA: TGCAGTGCCGGGGGGAACACTGAAGCTTTCTTT. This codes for CSAGGNTEAFF.

The CDR3 bases are TGTGCCGGACGGGGGTATGGCTATGGCTACACCTTC. Protein sequence: CAGRGYGYGYTF. The rearrangement uses TRBV30 and TRBJ1-2; tentatively, D is TRBD1 (5 bases). The germline gives CDR1 GTSNPN, CDR2 SVGIG (reference sequence). The CDR3 is made up of 12 amino acids. V was pared by 8 bases and J by 4 bases, with 14 bases between.

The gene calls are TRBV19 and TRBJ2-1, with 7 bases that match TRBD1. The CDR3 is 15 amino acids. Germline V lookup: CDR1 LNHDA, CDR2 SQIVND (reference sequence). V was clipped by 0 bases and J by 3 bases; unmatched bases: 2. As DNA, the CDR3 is TGTGCCAGTAGTATAGACCGGGACAGCTACAATGAGCAGTTCTTC. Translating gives CASSIDRDSYNEQFF.

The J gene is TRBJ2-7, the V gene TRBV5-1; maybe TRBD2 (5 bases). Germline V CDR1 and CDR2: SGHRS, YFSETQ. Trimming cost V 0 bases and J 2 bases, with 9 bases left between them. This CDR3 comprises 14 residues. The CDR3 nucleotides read TGCGCCAGCAGCTTGGGAGCGGTGACCTACGAGCAGTACTTC. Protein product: CASSLGAVTYEQYF.

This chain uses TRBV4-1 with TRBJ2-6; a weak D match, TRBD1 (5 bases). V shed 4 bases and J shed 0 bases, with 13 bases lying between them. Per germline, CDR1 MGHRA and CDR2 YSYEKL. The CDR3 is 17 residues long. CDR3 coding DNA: TGCGCCAGCAGCCTTTCCAGGGAAGGCTCTGGGGCCAACGTCCTGACTTTC. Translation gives CASSLSREGSGANVLTF.

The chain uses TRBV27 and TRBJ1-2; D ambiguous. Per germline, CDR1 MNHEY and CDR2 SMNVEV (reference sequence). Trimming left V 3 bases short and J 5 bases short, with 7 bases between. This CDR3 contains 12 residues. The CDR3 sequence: CASSFRGYGYTF. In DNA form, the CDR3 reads TGTGCCAGCAGTTTTCGAGGATATGGCTACACCTTC.

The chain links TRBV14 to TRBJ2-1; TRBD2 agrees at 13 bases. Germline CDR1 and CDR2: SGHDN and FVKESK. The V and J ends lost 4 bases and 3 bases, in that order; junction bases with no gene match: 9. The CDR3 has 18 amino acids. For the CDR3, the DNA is TGTGCCAGCAGCCCCGGACTAGCGGGGGAGCTCGTCTACAATGAGCAGTTCTTC. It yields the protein CASSPGLAGELVYNEQFF.

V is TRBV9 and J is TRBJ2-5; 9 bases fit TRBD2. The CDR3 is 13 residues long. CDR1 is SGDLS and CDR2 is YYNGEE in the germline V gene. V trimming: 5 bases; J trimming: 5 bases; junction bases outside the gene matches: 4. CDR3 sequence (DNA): TGTGCCAGCAGTTTTGGACTAGCGGAGACCCAGTACTTC. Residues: CASSFGLAETQYF.

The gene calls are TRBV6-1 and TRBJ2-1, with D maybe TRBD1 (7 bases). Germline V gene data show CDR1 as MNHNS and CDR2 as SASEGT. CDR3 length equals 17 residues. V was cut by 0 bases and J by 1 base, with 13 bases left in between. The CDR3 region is CASSEAEGARSYNEQFF. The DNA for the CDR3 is TGTGCCAGCAGTGAAGCGGAGGGGGCGCGATCCTACAATGAGCAGTTCTTC.

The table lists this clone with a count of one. The CDR3 spells CASSLSLLSGNTIYF. Written as DNA, the CDR3 is TGTGCCAGCAGTTTATCCCTTCTCTCTGGAAACACCATATATTTT. The rearrangement joins TRBV28 to TRBJ1-3; D ambiguous. V lost 1 base and J lost 0, with 7 bases in between. Germline loops: CDR1 MDHEN, CDR2 SYDVKM. This CDR3 is 15 amino acids long.